The TCR beta chain under discussion was sequenced for a study of blood T cell repertoires in COVID-19. Study details: Italy, Spain and the United States were the sources of the convalescent and acute COVID-19 samples.

Authors' methods: Estimation of nucleated cell counts relied on the amplification of reference gene primers. Data came from immunoSEQ multiplex PCR; TCRdb stores just in-frame clones and leaves some out. The DNA gave D and trimming, while V, J and clone size come from that table. The table records about 260,000 clones, 85% of them present only once. Per the germline V gene, CDR1 is LGHNA and CDR2 is YNFKEQ. With 0 bases removed from V and 5 bases from J, the gap between germline ends came to 8 bases. This CDR3 contains 14 residues. This clonotype originated in a human donor in a cohort sampled during active COVID-19. The chain couples TRBV4-2 to TRBJ1-5; D remains unclear. Sequencing was done on a sample of peripheral blood. CDR3 in DNA: TGTGCCAGCAGCCAAGAAGCTACCTATCAGCCCCAGCATTTT. This translates into CASSQEATYQPQHF.